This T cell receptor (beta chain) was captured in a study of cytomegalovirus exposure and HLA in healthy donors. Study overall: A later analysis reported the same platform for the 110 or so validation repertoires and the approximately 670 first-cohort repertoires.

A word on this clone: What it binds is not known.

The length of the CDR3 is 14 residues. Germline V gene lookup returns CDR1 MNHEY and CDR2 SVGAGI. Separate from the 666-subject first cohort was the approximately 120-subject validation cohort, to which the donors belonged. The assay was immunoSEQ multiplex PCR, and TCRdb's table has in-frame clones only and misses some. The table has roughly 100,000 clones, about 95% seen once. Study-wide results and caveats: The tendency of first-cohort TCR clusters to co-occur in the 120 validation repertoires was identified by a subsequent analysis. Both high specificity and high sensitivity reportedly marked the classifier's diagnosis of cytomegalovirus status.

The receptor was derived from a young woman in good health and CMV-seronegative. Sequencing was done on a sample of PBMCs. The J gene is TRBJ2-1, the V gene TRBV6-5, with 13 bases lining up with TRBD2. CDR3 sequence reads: CANSTSGGVHEQFF. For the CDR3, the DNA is TGTGCTAATTCCACTAGCGGGGGGGTCCATGAGCAGTTCTTC.